The T cell receptor (beta chain) described here comes from a study of blood T cells in healthy people across ages. Using a J-beta primer mix together with a sample-barcoded 5' primer, a second PCR was run for roughly 7 to 11 cycles. TCRdb analysed the 5' RACE reads with MiXCR anew, one entry per CDR3 protein. The repertoire consists of about 1.4 million distinct CDR3 sequences, with around 59% occurring once and the leading ten covering over 5.5%. Overall study results and limits: Any conclusive comparison of naive versus antigen-experienced cells was prevented by using unsorted PBMCs.

With respect to this clonotype: What it recognizes is unknown.

Between the trimmed V and J ends, which lost 0 bases and 1 base, there was a span of 10 bases. CDR1 and CDR2 (germline): WSHSY, SAAADI. The CDR3 has 16 residues. The source is a man between 18 and 35 years old in good health. The chain links TRBV10-2 to TRBJ2-1, with D perhaps matching TRBD1 (6 bases). Sequenced material: blood. CDR3 sequence (DNA): TGCGCCAGCAGTGAGTCAGCAGGGGAGTCCTACAATGAGCAGTTCTTC. Encoded protein: CASSESAGESYNEQFF.